Listed below are T cell receptor beta chains from one sample, sequenced in a study of OX40 agonist ivuxolimab in advanced cancers. Only in-frame clones appear in the TCRdb table, and some are missing; sequencing was by immunoSEQ multiplex PCR. The sample lists roughly 19,000 clones, 90% to 95% seen once, with about three fifths in the top ten. The sample in question was CD4+ or CD8+ T cells sorted from blood, obtained in a trial of the OX40 agonist ivuxolimab. All receptors come from an adult with an advanced solid tumor such as melanoma, head and neck, liver or kidney cancer. CDR3s include the opening cysteine and the closing phenylalanine or tryptophan. The D gene is left open where the match is weak. Size is stated for part of the rows, as once, few or many counts, or as a class when the clone is expanded.

DNA: TGCGCCAGCAGCTTGGAGGGGGCAAGCACAGATACGCAGTATTTT; CDR3: CASSLEGASTDTQYF; D: NA; V: TRBV4-1; size: NA; J: TRBJ2-3
DNA: TGTGCCTGGAGTGGGGGGACAGGGATATTCTATGGCTACACCTTC; CDR3: CAWSGGTGIFYGYTF; D: TRBD1; V: TRBV30; size: NA; J: TRBJ1-2
DNA: TGTGCCAGCAGCTTAGAAGGGGCAGGCTGGGGGTACAATGAGCAGTTCTTC; CDR3: CASSLEGAGWGYNEQFF; D: NA; V: TRBV7-9; size: NA; J: TRBJ2-1
DNA: TGCGCCAGCAGCCAGAGCCTACGGGACAGGGGTTGGGAGACCCAGTACTTC; CDR3: CASSQSLRDRGWETQYF; D: TRBD1; V: TRBV4-1; size: NA; J: TRBJ2-5
DNA: TGTGCCAGCAGTTTATCGCCTACCGCAAGACAGGGACGGGAATACGAGCAGTACTTC; CDR3: CASSLSPTARQGREYEQYF; D: TRBD1; V: TRBV27; size: NA; J: TRBJ2-7
DNA: TGTGCCAGCAGCTTATGGGAGCCGCTCGGAGATACGCAGTATTTT; CDR3: CASSLWEPLGDTQYF; D: NA; V: TRBV7-9; size: NA; J: TRBJ2-3
DNA: TGCGCCAGCAGCTTGTCAGGCGGGGTACTAGGCGAGCAGTACTTC; CDR3: CASSLSGGVLGEQYF; D: NA; V: TRBV5-1; size: NA; J: TRBJ2-7
DNA: TGTGCCAGCAGTTTACATGGCGGGGGCGGAATCTACGAGCAGTACTTC; CDR3: CASSLHGGGGIYEQYF; D: NA; V: TRBV27; size: NA; J: TRBJ2-7
DNA: TGTGCCAGCAGTTACTATGGGAGGGTAGGGTACGAGCAGTACTTC; CDR3: CASSYYGRVGYEQYF; D: TRBD2; V: TRBV6-6; size: NA; J: TRBJ2-7
DNA: TGTGCCAGCAGCCCAGAGGGGGCCGCGGCTAGCAGATCTAAAGAGACCCAGTACTTC; CDR3: CASSPEGAAASRSKETQYF; D: TRBD1; V: TRBV13; size: once; J: TRBJ2-5
DNA: TGTGCCTGGGGACAGGGGGCTGGGTATGGCTACACCTTC; CDR3: CAWGQGAGYGYTF; D: TRBD1; V: TRBV30; size: NA; J: TRBJ1-2
DNA: TGTGCCAGCAGCCAATTCTTTAACTATGGCTACACCTTC; CDR3: CASSQFFNYGYTF; D: NA; V: TRBV9; size: NA; J: TRBJ1-2
DNA: TGTGCCAGCAGCTTGGGATTGGTTGGGCAGGGGGATGGCGAGCAGTACTTC; CDR3: CASSLGLVGQGDGEQYF; D: TRBD1; V: TRBV5-6; size: NA; J: TRBJ2-7
DNA: TGTGCCAGCAGCTCCCAGGGACTGTCGAACACCGGGGAGCTGTTTTTT; CDR3: CASSSQGLSNTGELFF; D: NA; V: TRBV13; size: few; J: TRBJ2-2
DNA: TGCGCCAGCAGCTTGGCAGGGTACCCCTACGAGCAGTACTTC; CDR3: CASSLAGYPYEQYF; D: NA; V: TRBV5-1; size: medium-sized; J: TRBJ2-7
DNA: TGTGCCAGCGAAAAAGGCGGCAGGGGGCACTTT; CDR3: CASEKGGRGHF; D: TRBD1; V: TRBV2; size: NA; J: TRBJ1-6
DNA: TGTGCCAGTAGTATGGGGGGGGACGGAGGATCCTACAATGAGCAGTTCTTC; CDR3: CASSMGGDGGSYNEQFF; D: TRBD2; V: TRBV19; size: NA; J: TRBJ2-1
DNA: TGTGCCAGCAGTGAGTGGGGTACGAAACCAAACAATGAGCAGTTCTTC; CDR3: CASSEWGTKPNNEQFF; D: NA; V: TRBV25-1; size: NA; J: TRBJ2-1
DNA: TGTGCCAGCAGCTTAGCATCAGGGGGAGGGGAAAAACTGTTTTTT; CDR3: CASSLASGGGEKLFF; D: TRBD1; V: TRBV7-8; size: NA; J: TRBJ1-4
DNA: TGTGCCAGCAGTTACTCTCGTCGGGGGGCCATTTACGAGCAGTACTTC; CDR3: CASSYSRRGAIYEQYF; D: NA; V: TRBV6-7; size: NA; J: TRBJ2-7
DNA: TGTGCCAGCAGCTTGAATGTGATTCGGGGGGCCGACACTGAAGCTTTCTTT; CDR3: CASSLNVIRGADTEAFF; D: NA; V: TRBV5-4; size: NA; J: TRBJ1-1
DNA: TGCACCAGCAGCCAAGCTCTGGAACGGGTTCTTTGGAGACAAAGGAACACTGAAGCTTTCTTT; CDR3: CTSSQALERVLWRQRNTEAFF; D: NA; V: TRBV1; size: NA; J: TRBJ1-1
DNA: TGTGCCAGCGGGGGAATTGGTTCACCCCTCCACTTT; CDR3: CASGGIGSPLHF; D: NA; V: TRBV5-6; size: NA; J: TRBJ1-6
DNA: TGCGCCAGCAGCACACTTGGGGACCAAGAGACCCAGTACTTC; CDR3: CASSTLGDQETQYF; D: NA; V: TRBV4-1; size: NA; J: TRBJ2-5
DNA: TGCGCCAGCAAAGGAGGGGGCGGTAACTATGGCTACACCTTC; CDR3: CASKGGGGNYGYTF; D: TRBD1; V: TRBV5-1; size: NA; J: TRBJ1-2
DNA: TGTGCCAGCAGCTTAGAGGCCTACGAGCAGTACTTC; CDR3: CASSLEAYEQYF; D: NA; V: TRBV11-2; size: NA; J: TRBJ2-7
DNA: TGTGCCAGCAGCTTCCACGTTGGGCTAGCGGCCATTGAGCAGTACTTC; CDR3: CASSFHVGLAAIEQYF; D: TRBD2; V: TRBV11-2; size: NA; J: TRBJ2-7
DNA: TGCGCCAGCAGCCAAGTATCGCTGGGCTTTGACACTGAAGCTTTCTTT; CDR3: CASSQVSLGFDTEAFF; D: NA; V: TRBV4-1; size: NA; J: TRBJ1-1
DNA: TGTGCCTGGTTAACCGGGACAGGGGGCTTAGGGGAACAAGAGACCCAGTACTTC; CDR3: CAWLTGTGGLGEQETQYF; D: TRBD1; V: TRBV30; size: NA; J: TRBJ2-5
DNA: TGTGCCAGCAGTCCCCTCTTTGACGGGAGCATAGCCAAAAACATTCAGTACTTC; CDR3: CASSPLFDGSIAKNIQYF; D: NA; V: TRBV27; size: NA; J: TRBJ2-4
DNA: TGTGCCAGCAGCACAGACGACTATGGCTACACCTTC; CDR3: CASSTDDYGYTF; D: NA; V: TRBV5-4; size: NA; J: TRBJ1-2
DNA: TGCAGCGTTGAGTTGGGGCAGAAAAACATTCAGTACTTC; CDR3: CSVELGQKNIQYF; D: NA; V: TRBV29-1; size: NA; J: TRBJ2-4
DNA: TGTGCCAGCAGCTTAAACCCCGGTTTGATCCACAATGAGCAGTTCTTC; CDR3: CASSLNPGLIHNEQFF; D: NA; V: TRBV7-8; size: once; J: TRBJ2-1
DNA: TGTGCCAGCAGTTACAGCGGAGAGACCCAGTACTTC; CDR3: CASSYSGETQYF; D: NA; V: TRBV6-5; size: NA; J: TRBJ2-5
DNA: TGTGCCTGGAGTTTTGGGGGGAGGAACACCGGGGAGCTGTTTTTT; CDR3: CAWSFGGRNTGELFF; D: NA; V: TRBV30; size: NA; J: TRBJ2-2
DNA: TGTGCCAGCAGCGAGGGACAGGGTCTCTCTGGAAACACCATATATTTT; CDR3: CASSEGQGLSGNTIYF; D: TRBD1; V: TRBV2; size: NA; J: TRBJ1-3
DNA: TGTGCCAGTAGCTCGATCAAACAGTTAGTGGCCGCGAATCAGCCCCAGCATTTT; CDR3: CASSSIKQLVAANQPQHF; D: NA; V: TRBV19; size: once; J: TRBJ1-5
DNA: TGTGCCAGTTCGGGACATAGCACAGATACGCAGTATTTT; CDR3: CASSGHSTDTQYF; D: NA; V: TRBV6-5; size: NA; J: TRBJ2-3
DNA: TGTGCCAGCAGCTCTCTAGCGGGGGGGCCGATCAATGAGCAGTTCTTC; CDR3: CASSSLAGGPINEQFF; D: TRBD2; V: TRBV5-4; size: NA; J: TRBJ2-1
DNA: TGTGCCAGTAGTTACAGGGGAAGGATTAACAATGAGCAGTTCTTC; CDR3: CASSYRGRINNEQFF; D: TRBD1; V: TRBV19; size: NA; J: TRBJ2-1
DNA: TGCGCCAGCAGCAGACAGGGTTATGAGCAGTTCTTC; CDR3: CASSRQGYEQFF; D: TRBD1; V: TRBV4-1; size: NA; J: TRBJ2-1